Below, 15 T cell receptor beta chains from the same sample are listed, as sequenced in a study of T-cell reconstitution after alpha-beta-depleted transplantation in children. During its preparation, the TCRbeta library received unique molecular identifiers. TCRdb itself ran the PCR reads through MiXCR, one entry per CDR3 protein. The sample contains roughly 610,000 distinct CDR3 sequences, roughly a tenth of which appear only once. Material: PBMCs from the stem cell graft donor, obtained from the stem cell graft. The receptors come from a human donor who donated a stem cell graft to a child with acute myeloid leukemia.

This clonotype has a count of ten or more. This chain connects TRBV6-2 or TRBV6-3 to TRBJ2-1, with a possible D match to TRBD2 (5 bases). CDR1 is MNHEY, CDR2 SVGEGT, per germline. Trimming left V 2 bases short and J 0 bases short, with 29 bases between. The CDR3 runs 22 residues. CDR3 amino acids: CASSYKILTGSLNPTSYNEQFF. Written as DNA, the CDR3 is TGTGCCAGCAGTTACAAAATCCTTACGGGGTCTCTCAACCCGACCTCCTACAATGAGCAGTTCTTC.

In its sample, this clonotype was seen a few times. The chain is built from TRBV7-8 and TRBJ2-2; no clear D. The CDR3 is 13 amino acids. With 0 bases removed from V and 7 bases from J, the gap between germline ends came to 6 bases. Germline V gene sequence: CDR1 SGHVS, CDR2 FQNEAQ. CDR3 residues: CASSLALGGELFF. The CDR3 DNA sequence: TGTGCCAGCAGCTTAGCGCTTGGCGGGGAGCTGTTTTTT.

CDR3: CASSREIAGGSNEQFF. The CDR3 nucleotides are TGTGCCAGCAGCCGAGAGATAGCGGGAGGCTCGAATGAGCAGTTCTTC. V usage is TRBV3-1 and J usage is TRBJ2-1, with 10 positions matching TRBD2. The germline CDR1 and CDR2 sequences are LGHDT and YNNKEL (reference sequence). This CDR3 is 16 amino acids long. With V trimmed by 4 bases and J by 7 bases, 10 bases remained unmatched.

There are a few counts of this clonotype. The chain joins TRBV9 to TRBJ2-2; 9 bases match TRBD1. The J segment lost 4 bases and the V segment lost 3 bases, leaving 10 bases of the junction unmatched. The CDR3 runs 17 residues. Germline V gene data show CDR1 as SGDLS and CDR2 as YYNGEE. The CDR3, as DNA: TGTGCCAGCAGCGCATTTACCGGGACAGGGCTCACCGGGGAGCTGTTTTTT. Translation gives CASSAFTGTGLTGELFF.

This clonotype was seen only a few times. The chain recombines TRBV20-1 with TRBJ2-7, with D tentatively TRBD2 (6 bases). The CDR3 totals 14 residues. V was shortened by 0 bases and J by 6 bases, with 15 bases between the two germline ends. Germline values: CDR1 DFQATT, CDR2 SNEGSKA (reference sequence). The CDR3 sequence is CSAREGRVGSEQYF. CDR3 DNA: TGCAGTGCTAGAGAGGGGCGGGTCGGGAGCGAGCAGTACTTC.

This clonotype was seen only a few times. The gene calls are TRBV28 and TRBJ2-7; 7 nucleotides match TRBD2. The J segment lost 2 bases and the V segment lost 11 bases, leaving 21 bases of the junction unmatched. Germline V gives CDR1 MDHEN, CDR2 SYDVKM. The length of the CDR3 is 17 residues. The DNA of the CDR3 is TGTGCCGCGGCTCCGTTTGGGCCGGCTAGCGGAGCCTACGAGCAGTACTTC. Translating it yields CAAAPFGPASGAYEQYF.

The chain links TRBV6-2 or TRBV6-3 to TRBJ2-5, with 7 bases aligning to TRBD1. J gave up 1 base and V 6 bases, and 8 bases lay outside the gene matches. This CDR3 has 15 amino acids. The V gene's germline CDR1 is MNHEY and CDR2 SVGEGT. CDR3 DNA: TGTGCCAGCAGACGCGACGGGACAGTCCAAGAGACCCAGTACTTC. Amino acid sequence: CASRRDGTVQETQYF.

This clonotype came up many times. This chain connects TRBV29-1 to TRBJ2-1, with TRBD1 as a possible D gene (7 bases). The CDR3 sequence is 13 residues long. The germline V and J ends were trimmed by 3 bases and 2 bases, with 8 bases remaining between them. Germline-derived CDR1 and CDR2 are SQVTM and ANQGSEA. In DNA form, the CDR3 reads TGCAGCGTTGACAGGGGGGCCTACAATGAGCAGTTCTTC. It specifies CSVDRGAYNEQFF.

The sample holds many counts of this clonotype. V usage is TRBV6-2 or TRBV6-3 and J usage is TRBJ1-1; no reliable D call. The CDR3 extends over 12 amino acids. Trimming cost V 1 base and J 5 bases, with 5 bases left between them. Per germline, CDR1 MNHEY and CDR2 SVGEGT. The CDR3 protein is CASSYLGTEAFF. The CDR3 bases are TGTGCCAGCAGTTACTTGGGGACTGAAGCTTTCTTT.

The CDR3 protein is CASSLRLELAYEQYF. CDR3 bases: TGTGCCAGCAGCTTGAGACTAGAGCTGGCCTACGAGCAGTACTTC. J is TRBJ2-7 and V is TRBV7-2, with D possibly being TRBD2 (6 bases). Germline CDR1 and CDR2: SGHTA and FQGNSA. V lost 3 bases and J 2 bases, leaving 14 bases between the germline ends. The CDR3 totals 15 residues.

This clonotype was picked up many times. This sequence joins TRBV10-3 and TRBJ2-5; 9 nucleotides agree with TRBD2. The V gene's germline CDR1 is ENHRY and CDR2 SYGVKD. V was pared by 4 bases and J by 1 base, with 1 base of the junction left unmatched. The CDR3 has 14 amino acids. CDR3 nucleotides: TGTGCCATCAGTGTAGCGGGAGCCCAAGAGACCCAGTACTTC. This gives the protein CAISVAGAQETQYF.

A few counts support this clonotype. The gene calls are TRBV7-6 and TRBJ2-1; 8 bases align to TRBD1. V lost 2 bases and J lost 4; bases outside the gene matches: 7. From germline, CDR1 is SGHVS and CDR2 FNYEAQ. The CDR3 runs 16 residues. In DNA form, the CDR3 reads TGTGCCAGCAGCTTAAATCAGGGGGCGAAATACAATGAGCAGTTCTTC. As protein: CASSLNQGAKYNEQFF.

This clonotype was seen only a few times. This rearrangement joins TRBV6-1 to TRBJ2-3; TRBD2 aligns across 9 bases. V gave up 6 bases and J gave up 4 bases; unmatched junction bases: 8. Germline V gene data show CDR1 as MNHNS and CDR2 as SASEGT. This CDR3 is built from 15 residues. The CDR3 here is CASSSGTSSADTQYF. The DNA of the CDR3 is TGTGCCAGCAGCTCCGGGACTAGCTCCGCAGATACGCAGTATTTT.

The J gene is TRBJ2-1, the V gene TRBV12-3 or TRBV12-4; 9 positions agree with TRBD2. J lost 9 bases, V lost 5 bases, and 14 bases had no gene match. The CDR3 sequence is 16 residues long. The CDR3 DNA follows: TGTGCCAGCAGTCCCAGGATAGCGGGAGAGGATATTGAGCAGTTCTTC. This encodes CASSPRIAGEDIEQFF.

This clonotype was seen repeatedly, ten times or more. The chain links TRBV5-1 to TRBJ2-1; unclear D gene. V shed 6 bases and J shed 8 bases, with 15 bases lying between them. Germline V lookup: CDR1 SGHRS, CDR2 YFSETQ. The CDR3 length is 13 residues. The CDR3 protein is CASTPPGRDEQFF. The CDR3 nucleotides read TGCGCCAGCACCCCCCCGGGTAGAGATGAGCAGTTCTTC.